The 27 T cell receptor beta chains given below trace back to one sample, sequenced in a study of beta chain features in type 1 diabetes. Every isolated RNA sample was fully reverse transcribed, so sequencing captured expressed TCRB transcripts. Profiled with immunoSEQ multiplex PCR; TCRdb holds only in-frame clones, not every one. The sample holds some 100,000 clones, about two fifths seen once. Source material: stem cell memory CD4+ T cells from blood. The receptors here all came from a young woman in good health.

The chain couples TRBV23-1 to TRBJ2-3; D is perhaps TRBD1 (6 bases). TRBV23-1 is flagged as an ORF with uncertain function. V lost 9 bases and J 1 base, leaving 20 bases between the germline ends. The CDR3 runs 16 residues. The CDR3 DNA reads as TGCGCCAGGATACGGGACACGACCGCTGGCACAGATACGCAGTATTTT. Protein sequence: CARIRDTTAGTDTQYF.

The chain links TRBV7-2 to TRBJ2-7, with 8 bases fitting TRBD1. CDR3 length: 14 residues. Trimming cost V 1 base and J 9 bases; bases outside gene matches: 8. CDR1 and CDR2 from the germline V gene are SGHTA and FQGNSA. The CDR3 is CASSLGPGQGGQYF. Here the CDR3 DNA reads TGTGCCAGCAGCTTAGGCCCTGGACAGGGAGGGCAGTACTTC.

CDR3 residues: CASSVAGQANIQYF. DNA of the CDR3: TGTGCCAGCAGCGTAGCTGGTCAGGCGAACATTCAGTACTTC. The chain links TRBV9 to TRBJ2-4; D is uncertain. Trimming pared 0 bases from V and 7 bases from J, leaving 11 bases between. Per the germline V gene, CDR1 is SGDLS and CDR2 is YYNGEE. CDR3 length: 14 amino acids.

The chain employs TRBV6-4 and TRBJ1-1, with D perhaps TRBD1 (5 bases). Deletions cut 2 bases from V and 12 bases from J, with 22 bases between. Germline CDR1 and CDR2: MRHNA and SNTAGT. CDR3 size: 15 residues. This CDR3 reads CASSDPTTEMEWTFF. In nucleotides, the CDR3 is TGTGCCAGCAGTGACCCGACGACAGAGATGGAGTGGACTTTCTTT.

Only a few counts were recorded for this clone. The chain has TRBV2 and TRBJ2-3; 12 bases are shared with TRBD2. The CDR3 covers 15 residues. CDR1 and CDR2 (germline): SNHLY, FYNNEI. V dropped 3 bases and J dropped 6; count of bases not matched to a gene: 4. The chain's CDR3 is CASSEVLAGGDTQYF. The CDR3 nucleotides are TGTGCCAGCAGTGAGGTCCTAGCGGGAGGGGATACGCAGTATTTT.

This clone appeared a few times. The gene calls are TRBV6-6 and TRBJ2-4; 10 bases are shared with TRBD1. The CDR3 runs 16 residues. Trimming removed 4 bases from V and 1 base from J; junction bases left unmatched: 4. Germline V gene sequence: CDR1 MNHNY, CDR2 SVGAGI (reference sequence). CDR3 in amino acids: CASSSGQGMAKNIQYF. CDR3 DNA sequence: TGTGCCAGCAGTTCGGGACAGGGGATGGCCAAAAACATTCAGTACTTC.

Only a few counts were recorded for this clone. The chain uses TRBV7-9 and TRBJ1-1; unclear D gene. The germline V and J ends were trimmed by 2 bases and 1 base, with 8 bases remaining between them. Germline V gene data show CDR1 as SEHNR and CDR2 as FQNEAQ (reference sequence). The CDR3 spans 14 residues. Here the CDR3 DNA reads TGTGCCAGCAGCTTATCCCTAGAGAACACTGAAGCTTTCTTT. The encoded protein is CASSLSLENTEAFF.

This clone was counted only a few times. The CDR3 reads CASSVGEASFYGYTF. The CDR3 nucleotides read TGTGCCAGCAGCGTAGGAGAGGCCAGCTTCTATGGCTACACCTTC. The rearrangement joins TRBV9 to TRBJ1-2; no firm D call. Trimming shortened V by 0 bases and J by 4 bases, and 13 bases separated the two germline ends. Germline CDR1 and CDR2: SGDLS and YYNGEE. CDR3 length: 15 amino acids.

The chain combines TRBV5-1 with TRBJ2-1, with TRBD2 matching over 9 bases. The CDR3 length is 16 residues. The germline V gene encodes CDR1 SGHRS and CDR2 YFSETQ. Trimming removed 0 bases from V and 7 bases from J; junction bases left unmatched: 8. The CDR3 protein is CASSLVAGVALNEQFF. CDR3 in DNA: TGCGCCAGCAGCTTGGTAGCGGGGGTCGCGCTGAATGAGCAGTTCTTC.

This clone was seen more than once but under ten times. The V gene is TRBV28, the J gene TRBJ1-2, with D tentatively TRBD1 (6 bases). Trimming shortened V by 5 bases and J by 5 bases, and 12 bases separated the two germline ends. This CDR3 has 13 amino acids. Germline V gene data show CDR1 as MDHEN and CDR2 as SYDVKM. The CDR3 DNA sequence: TGTGCCAGCAGTCCATATCAGGGGTATGGCTACACCTTC. Translating gives CASSPYQGYGYTF.

The CDR3 DNA reads TGTGCCAGCACTACGGGGGACAGGGGCTATGTTCAGCCCCAGCATTTT. It translates to CASTTGDRGYVQPQHF. The V gene is TRBV28, the J gene TRBJ1-5; 10 nucleotides line up with TRBD1. Germline CDR1 is MDHEN and CDR2 is SYDVKM. The CDR3 runs to 16 residues. The V gene end was trimmed by 7 bases and the J gene end by 6 bases; junction bases not matched to a gene: 12.

This sequence joins TRBV4-1 and TRBJ1-1; 9 bases are shared with TRBD1. There are 20 residues in the CDR3. The V segment lost 4 bases and the J segment 11 bases; nucleotides outside the gene matches: 29. Germline CDR1 is MGHRA and CDR2 is YSYEKL. CDR3 loop: CASSPIQGAKRGATGRQAFF. DNA of the CDR3: TGCGCCAGCAGCCCGATACAGGGGGCGAAACGGGGGGCAACGGGTAGGCAGGCTTTCTTT.

This sequence joins TRBV6-5 and TRBJ1-5; D unresolved. The germline V gene has CDR1 MNHEY and CDR2 SVGAGI. CDR3 size: 14 residues. V was trimmed by 1 base and J by 0 bases, leaving 4 bases between them. CDR3: CASSYYRSNQPQHF. In DNA, the CDR3 is TGTGCCAGCAGTTACTATCGTAGCAATCAGCCCCAGCATTTT.

The chain carries TRBV6-1 and TRBJ2-7; D may be TRBD2 (5 bases). This CDR3 has 10 residues. Deletions cut 8 bases from V and 7 bases from J, with 9 bases between. Per the germline V gene, CDR1 is MNHNS and CDR2 is SASEGT. The DNA for the CDR3 is TGTGCCAGCCTCTCGGGAGAGCAGTACTTC. It is translated as CASLSGEQYF.

V is TRBV11-2 and J is TRBJ1-1, with D unclear. V lost 2 bases, J lost 0 bases, and 10 bases lay in between. The germline V gene encodes CDR1 SGHAT and CDR2 FQNNGV. The CDR3 runs 15 residues. The CDR3 loop reads CASSLNRVMNTEAFF. The CDR3 coding sequence is TGTGCCAGCAGCTTAAACCGGGTTATGAACACTGAAGCTTTCTTT.

The chain links TRBV28 to TRBJ2-7; TRBD2 agrees at 12 bases. The CDR3 contains 15 residues. Germline V CDR1 and CDR2: MDHEN, SYDVKM. Trimming cost V 5 bases and J 2 bases; bases outside gene matches: 4. CDR3 in DNA: TGTGCCAGCAGTCCGCGACTAGCGGGAGCCTACGAGCAGTACTTC. Its protein product is CASSPRLAGAYEQYF.

Only a few counts were recorded for this clone. V is TRBV14 and J is TRBJ1-1, with a tentative D call TRBD1 (5 bases). Trimming took 3 bases from V and 0 from J, leaving 17 bases between them. The CDR3 loop spans 17 amino acids. In germline, CDR1 is SGHDN, CDR2 FVKESK. The CDR3 here is CASSHPTDLPVNTEAFF. CDR3 sequence (DNA): TGTGCCAGCAGCCACCCGACAGATCTCCCCGTGAACACTGAAGCTTTCTTT.

The V gene is TRBV4-3, the J gene TRBJ2-1; 10 bases fit TRBD2. The CDR3 totals 16 residues. CDR1 is LGHNA and CDR2 is YSLEER in the germline V gene. Germline trimming cut 3 bases from V and 6 bases from J; bases unmatched to any gene: 8. The CDR3 reads CASSQAGTSVFNEQFF. The CDR3 nucleotides are TGCGCCAGCAGCCAGGCCGGGACTAGCGTCTTCAATGAGCAGTTCTTC.

This clone occurred once. The chain combines TRBV29-1 with TRBJ2-3, with 8 bases that match TRBD1. The V segment lost 5 bases and the J segment 8 bases; nucleotides outside the gene matches: 18. The germline V gene has CDR1 SQVTM and CDR2 ANQGSEA. This CDR3 spans 16 amino acids. CDR3 bases: TGCAGCGTTTCACAAACACGGACAGGGCGGAAGGGTACGCAGTATTTT. Its protein is CSVSQTRTGRKGTQYF.

This clone has just one count. The chain uses TRBV6-1 and TRBJ2-3; the D gene is possibly TRBD2 (5 bases). Germline CDR1 reads MNHNS; CDR2 reads SASEGT. The V gene lost 5 bases and the J gene lost 4 bases, with 13 bases spanning the gap. The CDR3 runs 14 residues. The CDR3 DNA follows: TGTGCCAGCAGTACTCCGGGAAAGGCAGATACGCAGTATTTT. Amino acid sequence: CASSTPGKADTQYF.

The rearrangement uses TRBV10-2 and TRBJ2-1; D might be TRBD2 (5 bases). The CDR3 runs 11 residues. V gave up 4 bases and J gave up 11 bases, with 9 bases separating them. Germline V lookup: CDR1 WSHSY, CDR2 SAAADI. CDR3 nucleotides: TGCGCCAGCAGTGCCCAGCGGAAGCAGTTCTTC. As protein: CASSAQRKQFF.

This clone was seen a few times. The chain employs TRBV10-3 and TRBJ2-7, with 8 nucleotides matching TRBD1. J was trimmed by 7 bases and V by 4 bases; bases with no gene match: 12. This CDR3 contains 15 residues. CDR1 and CDR2 (germline): ENHRY, SYGVKD. The CDR3 sequence is CAISVFGRDRQEQYF. The CDR3 coding sequence is TGTGCCATCAGTGTGTTTGGTCGGGACAGGCAAGAGCAGTACTTC.

The chain employs TRBV4-3 and TRBJ2-2; D possibly corresponds to TRBD2 (6 bases). Between the trimmed V and J ends, which lost 0 bases and 6 bases, there was a span of 11 bases. Germline-derived CDR1 and CDR2 are LGHNA and YSLEER. This CDR3 is built from 15 residues. CDR3: CASSQDGRGAGELFF. CDR3 nucleotide sequence: TGCGCCAGCAGCCAAGACGGGAGAGGTGCCGGGGAGCTGTTTTTT.

This chain joins TRBV6-1 and TRBJ2-5; D perhaps matches TRBD2 (5 bases). The CDR3 extends over 12 amino acids. V was trimmed by 5 bases and J by 6 bases, leaving 10 bases between them. Germline V gene data show CDR1 as MNHNS and CDR2 as SASEGT. CDR3 sequence reads: CASSSDGKTQYF. The CDR3 DNA is TGTGCCAGCAGTTCGGACGGGAAGACCCAGTACTTC.

This clone showed up just a few times. The V call is TRBV7-9, the J call TRBJ2-7, with D possibly matching TRBD2 (6 bases). Germline V gene lookup returns CDR1 SEHNR and CDR2 FQNEAQ (reference sequence). The length of the CDR3 is 16 residues. V was clipped by 4 bases and J by 2 bases, with 18 bases between them. CDR3 in amino acids: CASSYRGWGRPYEQYF. The CDR3, as DNA: TGTGCCAGCAGCTACCGGGGGTGGGGGAGACCCTACGAGCAGTACTTC.

For the CDR3, the DNA is TGTGCCAGCAGCGTGACTACAGGGTCTGGGGCCAACGTCCTGACTTTC. As protein: CASSVTTGSGANVLTF. The chain has TRBV9 and TRBJ2-6, with D possibly TRBD1 on 6 matching bases. Trimming took 2 bases from V and 1 from J, leaving 10 bases between them. The CDR3 is 16 residues long. Germline V gene sequence: CDR1 SGDLS, CDR2 YYNGEE. The full variable domain, with the rest looked up from reference TRBV9 and TRBJ2-6, is DSGVTQTPKHLITATGQRVTLRCSPRSGDLSVYWYQQSLDQGLQFLIQYYNGEERAKGNILERFSAQQFPDLHSELNLSSLELGDSALYFCASSVTTGSGANVLTFGAGSRLTVL.

The chain employs TRBV6-6 and TRBJ2-7; 13 bases fit TRBD2. The CDR3 has 14 amino acids. Germline V lookup: CDR1 MNHNY, CDR2 SVGAGI (reference sequence). With 6 bases clipped from V and 3 bases from J, the junction kept 2 bases outside the gene matches. This CDR3 reads CASSRLAGGYEQYF. Here the CDR3 DNA reads TGTGCCAGCAGCCGACTAGCGGGAGGCTACGAGCAGTACTTC.